This T cell receptor (beta chain) was obtained from a study of blood T cell repertoires in COVID-19 (TCRdb year 2020). Some background on the complete study: The collaborator samples originated in the United States, Italy and Spain and spanned the acute and convalescent phases of COVID-19. The material from the prospective study consisted of cDNA or gDNA derived from T cells, B-cell-depleted T cells, or PBMCs. The dataset comprised deeply sampled blood TCRbeta repertoires from subjects exposed to, actively infected with, or recovered from COVID-19. The repertoires were made available in a free public database intended to serve as a resource for research on the immune response to SARS-CoV-2. Samples came from the ongoing ImmuneRACE study (first 160 participants) plus 1,254 subjects from 6 global collaborators. A de-identified subject ID, COVID-19 status, age in years and sex were almost always included in the sample metadata. Where available, HLA class I and class II types were obtained from metadata supplied by the sample provider rather than from assay-based typing. The research as a whole found: How much clinical and demographic metadata was included differed by source and by participant, and the metadata was provided uncurated.

TCRbeta CDR3 regions were amplified from genomic DNA by means of the immunoSEQ Assay, a bias-controlled multiplex PCR. As for the authors' bioinformatics: The number of nucleated cells in each sample was estimated by amplification of reference gene primers within the assay. To quantify the absolute abundance of each unique TCRbeta CDR3 rearrangement, sequence reads were collapsed and filtered. For each sample, productive Simpson clonality was calculated as the square root of Simpson's diversity index across productive rearrangements. As stored in TCRdb, this immuneACCESS dataset retains in-frame rearrangements with V and J assigned. A fraction of the clones does not appear; measured against another copy, unresolved V genes explain less than half of the discrepancy, and the remainder lacks a known reason. V and J calls and clone size are given by that table; D and trimming were obtained from the DNA. The sample yields around 200,000 clones; about nine tenths were counted once. The ten largest clones capture 1.6% of the sample.

About this clone itself: Its antigen is currently not known. Base qualities are not recorded, but no much larger clone differs from it by a single base.

The CDR3 has 13 amino acids, counting the end cysteine and phenylalanine. Only the CDR3 region is kept as DNA, spanning 39 bases read in frame from base 1. The germline V gene provides CDR1 LGHNA and CDR2 YSLEER. Trimming removed 6 bases from V and 7 bases from J; the gene matches leave 5 bases unexplained. Each collaborating institution followed its own protocols to collect whole blood in K2EDTA tubes. For TCRbeta analysis, collaborators shipped samples in one of three forms: frozen whole blood, isolated PBMCs, or DNA extracted from either of those sample types. Specimen: peripheral blood. In this chain, TRBV4-3 is recombined with TRBJ2-3; TRBD2 matches 9 bases in the middle. The sequence was collected from a man younger than 35 with active or convalescent COVID-19. CDR3 region: CASSAGGPNTQYF. DNA sequence: TGCGCCAGCAGTGCGGGAGGGCCAAATACGCAGTATTTT.